Presented here are 14 T cell receptor beta chains from one specimen sequenced in a study of regulatory T cells in long-lasting Graves disease. Described time point: newly diagnosed GD, antithyroid drugs for less than 3 months. With RNA extracted from PBMCs as input, the TCR library was made. TCR beta libraries were built with iRepertoire HTBI primers and Arm-PCR of CDR3 regions. TCRdb analysed the multiplex PCR reads with MiXCR anew, one entry per CDR3 protein. Among about 540,000 distinct CDR3 sequences listed, about 13% were seen once. These same records also appear under a second study, on T cells in Graves' hyperthyroidism and ophthalmopathy.

Specimen: peripheral blood mononuclear cells (PBMCs), collected at new diagnosis, from a patient treated with antithyroid drugs. Receptor source: a man aged 25-45 years with Graves disease.

This clonotype has at least ten counts. V usage is TRBV24-1 and J usage is TRBJ2-5; maybe TRBD2 (6 bases). The V gene lost 11 bases and the J gene lost 5 bases, with 11 bases spanning the gap. From germline, CDR1 is KGHDR and CDR2 SFDVKD. The CDR3 contains 11 residues. DNA for the CDR3: TGTGCCAGCGGAGGGGCTGAGACCCAGTACTTC. It yields the protein CASGGAETQYF.

This clonotype was recorded a few times. The chain joins TRBV4-1 to TRBJ2-2; TRBD1 aligns across 7 bases. The CDR3 is 16 amino acids. The junction had 4 bases not matched to a gene; V was cut back by 3 bases and J by 0 bases. Germline V gives CDR1 MGHRA, CDR2 YSYEKL. The DNA of the CDR3 is TGCGCCAGCAGCCATTACAGGGGCGCGAACACCGGGGAGCTGTTTTTT. It specifies CASSHYRGANTGELFF.

This clonotype was seen ten or more times. The rearrangement links TRBV12-3 or TRBV12-4 to TRBJ2-7; D may be TRBD1 (6 bases). The ends were cut back, 3 bases at V and 0 bases at J, with 9 bases in the middle. This CDR3 spans 14 amino acids. CDR3 in amino acids: CASSFRGSSYEQYF. DNA of the CDR3: TGTGCCAGCAGTTTTAGGGGGAGCTCCTACGAGCAGTACTTC.

There are many counts of this clonotype. The V gene is TRBV20-1, the J gene TRBJ2-1; 7 nucleotides line up with TRBD2. Germline V gives CDR1 DFQATT, CDR2 SNEGSKA (reference sequence). The V gene end was trimmed by 7 bases and the J gene end by 1 base; junction bases not matched to a gene: 4. The CDR3 runs to 13 residues. The CDR3 DNA is TGCAGTGTCCCTAGCGGATCCTACAATGAGCAGTTCTTC. Protein: CSVPSGSYNEQFF.

This clonotype was found many times. The chain recombines TRBV24-1 with TRBJ2-1; TRBD2 is a possible D gene (5 bases). Germline CDR1 and CDR2: KGHDR and SFDVKD. The length of the CDR3 is 17 residues. The V end was cut by 5 bases, the J end by 2 bases, with 18 bases between. CDR3 residues: CATSAPPPAAAYNEQFF. CDR3 bases: TGTGCCACCAGTGCCCCCCCTCCAGCGGCGGCCTACAATGAGCAGTTCTTC.

This clonotype occurred many times. The chain is built from TRBV6-1 and TRBJ1-1; no firm D call. The germline V gene encodes CDR1 MNHNS and CDR2 SASEGT. The CDR3 extends over 13 amino acids. V gave up 4 bases and J gave up 7 bases, with 13 bases separating them. This CDR3 is CASSVGSPVEAFF. DNA of the CDR3: TGTGCCAGCAGTGTAGGCAGCCCCGTTGAAGCTTTCTTT.

The genes are TRBV29-1 and TRBJ1-2; D call uncertain. The CDR3 spans 14 residues. Per the germline V gene, CDR1 is SQVTM and CDR2 is ANQGSEA. The germline V and J ends were trimmed by 3 bases and 3 bases, with 14 bases remaining between them. The chain's CDR3 is CSVEARENYYGYTF. CDR3 bases: TGCAGCGTTGAGGCTCGGGAAAACTACTATGGCTACACCTTC.

Ten or more counts support this clonotype. V gene TRBV7-2 combines with J gene TRBJ1-4, with D perhaps matching TRBD1 (5 bases). The CDR3 extends over 13 amino acids. The germline V gene encodes CDR1 SGHTA and CDR2 FQGNSA. Trimming took 5 bases from V and 7 from J, leaving 11 bases between them. In DNA, the CDR3 is TGTGCCAGCAGCCGTGGGGGGTTTGAAAAACTGTTTTTT. Its translation: CASSRGGFEKLFF.

This clonotype was counted at least ten times. The rearrangement links TRBV12-3 or TRBV12-4 to TRBJ2-3, with D possibly called TRBD1 or TRBD2 (5 bases each). Trimming took 7 bases from V and 7 from J, leaving 12 bases between them. This CDR3 contains 12 residues. Here the CDR3 reads CASNRWGNTQYF. For the CDR3, the DNA is TGTGCCAGCAACCGGTGGGGGAATACGCAGTATTTT.

The sample holds a few counts of this clonotype. The chain links TRBV11-2 to TRBJ2-2; 12 bases match TRBD2. Germline values: CDR1 SGHAT, CDR2 FQNNGV. CDR3 size: 17 residues. The junction had 6 bases not matched to a gene; V was cut back by 2 bases and J by 5 bases. The CDR3 loop reads CASSLLAGGTGTGELFF. CDR3 nucleotides: TGTGCCAGCAGCTTACTAGCGGGAGGGACGGGGACCGGGGAGCTGTTTTTT. Drawing the rest from reference TRBV11-2 and TRBJ2-2, the complete variable domain is EAGVAQSPRYKIIEKRQSVAFWCNPISGHATLYWYQQILGQGPKLLIQFQNNGVVDDSQLPKDRFSAERLKGVDSTLKIQPAKLEDSAVYLCASSLLAGGTGTGELFFGEGSRLTVL.

The V call is TRBV24-1, the J call TRBJ2-1; 7 nucleotides agree with TRBD2. The CDR3 contains 16 residues. CDR1 is KGHDR, CDR2 SFDVKD, per germline. Trimming cost V 0 bases and J 10 bases; bases outside gene matches: 11. The CDR3, as DNA: TGTGCCACCAGTGATTTGGGGACTGGGGGGGGGGGAGAGCAGTTCTTC. Its protein product is CATSDLGTGGGGEQFF.

This clonotype was counted many times. The chain combines TRBV5-1 with TRBJ2-2, with 11 positions matching TRBD2. The CDR3 is 14 residues long. Trimming cost V 9 bases and J 5 bases; bases outside gene matches: 6. The germline gives CDR1 SGHRS, CDR2 YFSETQ. The chain's CDR3 is CATATSGSTGELFF. CDR3 coding DNA: TGCGCCACAGCCACTAGCGGGAGTACCGGGGAGCTGTTTTTT.

As concerns this clonotype: It may be a read error: a sequence one base away is much more abundant. The chain links TRBV12-3 or TRBV12-4 to TRBJ2-7; TRBD2 matches 9 bases. The CDR3 loop spans 17 amino acids. J gave up 6 bases and V 3 bases, and 15 bases lay outside the gene matches. CDR3 nucleotide sequence: TGTGCCAGCAGTTTCGATAGCGGGAGACCCTTCAGCTTCGAGCAGTACTTC. It specifies CASSFDSGRPFSFEQYF.

The chain joins TRBV20-1 to TRBJ2-7, with 11 bases that match TRBD2. This CDR3 is 16 amino acids long. Trimming cost V 2 bases and J 7 bases; bases outside gene matches: 13. From germline, CDR1 is DFQATT and CDR2 SNEGSKA (reference sequence). CDR3 amino acids: CSARPTTSGSSREQYF. The CDR3 coding sequence is TGCAGTGCTAGACCCACTACTAGCGGGAGTAGTCGGGAGCAGTACTTC.